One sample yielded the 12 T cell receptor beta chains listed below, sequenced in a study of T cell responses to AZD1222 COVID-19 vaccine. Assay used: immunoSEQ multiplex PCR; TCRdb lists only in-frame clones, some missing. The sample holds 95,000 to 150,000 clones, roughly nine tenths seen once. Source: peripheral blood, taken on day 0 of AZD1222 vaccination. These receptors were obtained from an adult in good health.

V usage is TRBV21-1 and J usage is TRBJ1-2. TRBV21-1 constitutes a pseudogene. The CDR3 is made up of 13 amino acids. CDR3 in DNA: TGTGCCAGCAGCCCCGGGAGGAGCTATGGCTACACCTTC. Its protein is CASSPGRSYGYTF.

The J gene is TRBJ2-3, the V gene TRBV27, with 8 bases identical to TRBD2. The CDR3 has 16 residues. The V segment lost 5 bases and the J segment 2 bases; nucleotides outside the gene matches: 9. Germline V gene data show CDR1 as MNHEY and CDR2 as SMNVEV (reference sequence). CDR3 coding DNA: TGTGCCAGCAGTCCCTGGGCGGGGGGAAACACAGATACGCAGTATTTT. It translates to CASSPWAGGNTDTQYF.

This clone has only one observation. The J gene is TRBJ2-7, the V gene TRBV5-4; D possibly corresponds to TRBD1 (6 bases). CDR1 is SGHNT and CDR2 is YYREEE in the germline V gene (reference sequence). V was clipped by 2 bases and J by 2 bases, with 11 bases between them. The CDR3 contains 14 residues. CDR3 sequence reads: CASSLAQGTYEQYF. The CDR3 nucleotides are TGTGCCAGCAGCTTAGCGCAGGGGACCTACGAGCAGTACTTC.

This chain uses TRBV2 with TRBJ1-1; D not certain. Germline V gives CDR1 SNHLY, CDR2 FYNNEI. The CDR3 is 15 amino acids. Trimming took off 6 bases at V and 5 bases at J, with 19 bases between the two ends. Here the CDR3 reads CASRVLDGVGTEAFF. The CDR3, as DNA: TGTGCCAGCAGGGTCCTGGATGGGGTTGGGACTGAAGCTTTCTTT.

The CDR3 sequence is CASSLRLHPTGELFF. In nucleotides, the CDR3 is TGTGCCAGCAGTTTAAGGCTGCACCCTACCGGGGAGCTGTTTTTT. This chain joins TRBV28 and TRBJ2-2, with D hard to call. V shed 2 bases and J shed 5 bases, with 12 bases lying between them. The CDR3 runs 15 residues. The germline CDR1 and CDR2 sequences are MDHEN and SYDVKM.

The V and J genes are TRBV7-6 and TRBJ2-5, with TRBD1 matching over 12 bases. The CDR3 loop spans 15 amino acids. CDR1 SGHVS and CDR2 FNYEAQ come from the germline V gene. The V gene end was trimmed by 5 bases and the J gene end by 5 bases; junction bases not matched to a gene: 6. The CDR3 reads CASSPRDRGLETQYF. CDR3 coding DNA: TGTGCCAGCAGCCCCCGGGACAGGGGGCTCGAGACCCAGTACTTC.

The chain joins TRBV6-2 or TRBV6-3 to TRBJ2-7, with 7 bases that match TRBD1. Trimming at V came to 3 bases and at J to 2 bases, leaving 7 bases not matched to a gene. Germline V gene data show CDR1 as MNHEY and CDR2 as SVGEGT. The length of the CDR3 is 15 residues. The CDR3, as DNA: TGTGCCAGCAGTTATGCCGGGACAGCAACCTACGAGCAGTACTTC. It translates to CASSYAGTATYEQYF.

The CDR3 loop is CASSQDSRNYGYTF. The DNA for the CDR3 is TGTGCCAGCAGCCAAGATTCCCGGAACTATGGCTACACCTTC. This sequence joins TRBV14 and TRBJ1-2; D is unclear. The germline V and J ends were trimmed by 0 bases and 2 bases, with 7 bases remaining between them. This CDR3 contains 14 residues. Germline V lookup: CDR1 SGHDN, CDR2 FVKESK.

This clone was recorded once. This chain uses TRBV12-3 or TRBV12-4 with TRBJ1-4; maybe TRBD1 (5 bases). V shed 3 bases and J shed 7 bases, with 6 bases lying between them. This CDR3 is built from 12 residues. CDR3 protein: CASSFGGEKLFF. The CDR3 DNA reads TGTGCCAGCAGTTTTGGGGGTGAAAAACTGTTTTTT.

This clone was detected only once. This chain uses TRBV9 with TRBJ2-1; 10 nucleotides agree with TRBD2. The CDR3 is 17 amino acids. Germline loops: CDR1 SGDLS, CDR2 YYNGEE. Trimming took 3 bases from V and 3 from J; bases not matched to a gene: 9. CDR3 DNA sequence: TGTGCCAGCAGCGACCCATCTAGCGGGGGAAACTACAATGAGCAGTTCTTC. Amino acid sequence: CASSDPSSGGNYNEQFF.

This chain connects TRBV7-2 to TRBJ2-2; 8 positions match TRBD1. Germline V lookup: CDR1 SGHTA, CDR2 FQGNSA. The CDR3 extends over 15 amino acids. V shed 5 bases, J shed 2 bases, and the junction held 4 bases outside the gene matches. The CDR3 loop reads CASSRTGTNTGELFF. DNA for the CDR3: TGTGCCAGCAGCCGGACAGGGACCAACACCGGGGAGCTGTTTTTT.

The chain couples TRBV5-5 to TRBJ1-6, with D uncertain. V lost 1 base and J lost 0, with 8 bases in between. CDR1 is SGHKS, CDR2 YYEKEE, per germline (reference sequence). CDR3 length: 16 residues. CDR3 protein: CASSLQSGSYNSPLHF. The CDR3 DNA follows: TGTGCCAGCAGCTTGCAGTCCGGCTCCTATAATTCACCCCTCCACTTT.